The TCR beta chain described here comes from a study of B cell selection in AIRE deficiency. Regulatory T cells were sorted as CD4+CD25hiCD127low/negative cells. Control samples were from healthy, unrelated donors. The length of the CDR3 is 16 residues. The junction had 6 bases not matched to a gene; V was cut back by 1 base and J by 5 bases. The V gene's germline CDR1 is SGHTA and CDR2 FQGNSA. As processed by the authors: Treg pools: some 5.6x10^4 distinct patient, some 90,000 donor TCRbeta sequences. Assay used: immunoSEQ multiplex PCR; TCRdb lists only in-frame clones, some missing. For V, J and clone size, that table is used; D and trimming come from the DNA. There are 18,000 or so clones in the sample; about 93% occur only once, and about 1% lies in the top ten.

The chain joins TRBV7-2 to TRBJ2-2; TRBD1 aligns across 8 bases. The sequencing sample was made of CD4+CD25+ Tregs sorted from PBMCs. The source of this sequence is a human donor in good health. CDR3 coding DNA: TGTGCCAGCAGCTTAGATTGGACAGGGCTTACCGGGGAGCTGTTTTTT. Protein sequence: CASSLDWTGLTGELFF.